The clone carrying this T cell receptor (beta chain) showed up just a few times. Its antigen remains unknown. This sample stems from a study of T cell responses to AZD1222 COVID-19 vaccine. Study-wide results and limits: The CD4 TCRs associated with vaccination extended across spike and predominated at 160-218 and 743-854. Of spike-specific TCRs, nearly half reportedly target regions left unmutated in variants.

The assay was immunoSEQ multiplex PCR, and TCRdb's table has in-frame clones only and misses some. This sample yields 90,000 to 130,000 clones, of which 80% to 85% are seen a single time; around 9.9% belongs to the top ten. This receptor was taken from an adult in good health. Sequences were derived from peripheral blood, sampled on day 0 of AZD1222 vaccination.

In DNA, the CDR3 is TGTGCCAGCAGCCCACGCCGGGACAGGCTCTACGAGCAGTACTTC. Translating gives CASSPRRDRLYEQYF. This chain links TRBV7-6 with TRBJ2-7, with 8 bases lining up with TRBD1. This CDR3 has 15 amino acids. Germline V gives CDR1 SGHVS, CDR2 FNYEAQ. The trim removed 5 bases at V and 3 bases at J, leaving 9 bases unmatched.